The TCR beta chain under discussion was sequenced for a study of post-analysis software for immune sequencing data. Study overall: The patients showed relapsing-remitting, secondary progressive and progressive-relapsing multiple sclerosis courses.

In this sample, this clonotype turned up a few times. Antigen: not known. Prepared libraries of TCR beta cDNA carried unique molecular identifiers. From about 1 to 10 million T cells, 500,000 or so cDNA molecules were obtained. TCRdb used MiXCR to reprocess the PCR reads, holding one entry per CDR3 protein. The sample has 700,000 to 800,000 distinct CDR3 sequences; around 27% are singletons. J gave up 1 base and V 2 bases, and 0 bases lay outside the gene matches. The germline V gene has CDR1 KGHSH and CDR2 LQKENI. CDR3 length equals 14 residues. Overall study results and limits: Patients showed TRBV5-6, TRBV5-1 and TRBV20-1 among 4 or 5 TRBV segments more frequent than in controls. Those with multiple sclerosis, the patient group, showed significantly lower normalized Chao1 diversity than controls. Samples made in the same batch grouped tightly together by F measure.

This chain links TRBV18 with TRBJ2-3, with 7 bases aligning to TRBD2. This TCR was recovered from a girl between 5 and 17 years old with multiple sclerosis. What was sequenced was blood. CDR3 amino acids: CASSPTSGTDTQYF. Written as DNA, the CDR3 is TGTGCCAGCTCACCAACTAGCGGCACAGATACGCAGTATTTT.